A selection of T cell receptor beta chains follows, all from one sample in a study of lymphopenia after photon versus proton radiotherapy. Sequencing used immunoSEQ multiplex PCR; TCRdb keeps in-frame clones, though not all of them. The sample yields about 160,000 clones, about nine tenths seen once. The material sequenced was peripheral blood, taken from a patient treated with photon-based radiotherapy. The receptors come from a man in his fifties or sixties with gastric cancer. CDR3s include the opening cysteine and the closing phenylalanine or tryptophan. A D gene is named only where the DNA matches it firmly. The size of a clone is reported for some rows only, either as once, few or many, or as a class for expanded clones.

J | D | V | size | DNA | CDR3
TRBJ2-3 | . | TRBV1 | . | TGCACCAGGACCCAGAGCACAGATACGCAGTATTTT | CTRTQSTDTQYF
TRBJ2-7 | . | TRBV7-9 | . | TGTGCCAGCAGGAGGGAGGACGAGCAGTACTTC | CASRREDEQYF
TRBJ2-7 | TRBD2 | TRBV11-3 | . | TGTGCCAGCAGCTCCTCACTACAGCGGGAGAGCCACGAGCAGTACTTC | CASSSSLQRESHEQYF
TRBJ2-3 | TRBD2 | TRBV5-8 | few | TGTGCCAGCAGCCTAGCGGGGTCTAGCACAGATACGCAGTATTTT | CASSLAGSSTDTQYF
TRBJ2-1 | . | TRBV10-1 | . | TGCGCCAGCAGCCCCGGACAGCTCAATGAGCAGTTCTTC | CASSPGQLNEQFF
TRBJ2-3 | . | TRBV11-2 | . | TGTGCCAGCAGCCCACTCTCGGACAGACTTAGCACAGATACGCAGTATTTT | CASSPLSDRLSTDTQYF
TRBJ2-1 | TRBD1 | TRBV30 | once | TGTGCCTGGACAAGACAGGGAGATGAGCAGTTCTTC | CAWTRQGDEQFF
TRBJ2-5 | . | TRBV28 | . | TGTGCCAGCAGTTTGAGGGGGGGGCCCTACGGAGAGACCCAGTACTTC | CASSLRGGPYGETQYF
TRBJ2-7 | TRBD1 | TRBV28 | . | TGTGCCAGTACTTCCGGGACAGGGTTGGACGAGCAGTACTTC | CASTSGTGLDEQYF
TRBJ1-1 | . | TRBV6-5 | . | TGTGCCAGCAGTTACAGGCTTACGAACACTGAAGCTTTCTTT | CASSYRLTNTEAFF
TRBJ2-1 | . | TRBV29-1 | . | TGCAGCGTTGAGGTCAATGAGCAGTTCTTC | CSVEVNEQFF
TRBJ1-1 | TRBD1 | TRBV25-1 | . | TGTGCCAGCAGTGATCTGGACAGGGTTGGCACTGAAGCTTTCTTT | CASSDLDRVGTEAFF
TRBJ2-5 | TRBD1 | TRBV9 | . | TGTGCCAGCAGCCCACCGAGGGGGCGCGAGACCCAGTACTTC | CASSPPRGRETQYF
TRBJ2-7 | TRBD1 | TRBV7-2 | . | TGTGCCAGCAGCCGCTACGGACAGGGGATCTACGAGCAGTACTTC | CASSRYGQGIYEQYF
TRBJ1-1 | TRBD1 | TRBV7-8 | . | TGTGCCAGCAGCTATCTCGGGACAGGGAACATGAACACTGAAGCTTTCTTT | CASSYLGTGNMNTEAFF
TRBJ2-5 | TRBD2 | TRBV7-2 | once | TGTGCCAGCAGCTTAAGGCCTAGCGGGAGAGAAGAGACCCAGTACTTC | CASSLRPSGREETQYF
TRBJ2-3 | TRBD2 | TRBV29-1 | once | TGCAGCGTTCCCGGACCGCGGGGGGTAGATACGCAGTATTTT | CSVPGPRGVDTQYF
TRBJ1-1 | TRBD1 | TRBV28 | once | TGTGCCAGCACGGGCGGCGGGACAGAGAACACTGAAGCTTTCTTT | CASTGGGTENTEAFF
TRBJ1-5 | TRBD1 | TRBV27 | many | TGTGCCAGCAGTCCACCAGGGGGGAATCAGCCCCAGCATTTT | CASSPPGGNQPQHF
TRBJ2-3 | TRBD2 | TRBV6-4 | few | TGTGCCAGCAGTGTGGCTAGCGGGGCCGCAGATACGCAGTATTTT | CASSVASGAADTQYF
TRBJ1-1 | TRBD1 | TRBV2 | . | TGTGCCAGCAGTGATTCAGGGGGCACTGAAGCTTTCTTT | CASSDSGGTEAFF
TRBJ2-7 | . | TRBV6-6 | . | TGTGCCAGCAGTTACTCCGTCCCGTTCTACGAGCAGTACTTC | CASSYSVPFYEQYF
TRBJ2-7 | TRBD2 | TRBV28 | . | TGTGCCAGCAGCCCTCGAAGCGGGAGGAACTACGAGCAGTACTTC | CASSPRSGRNYEQYF
TRBJ2-2 | . | TRBV15 | . | TGTGCCACCAGCAGACCACGTGGGAATCCCGCGAACACCGGGGAGCTGTTTTTT | CATSRPRGNPANTGELFF
TRBJ2-1 | TRBD2 | TRBV10-1 | once | TGCGCCAGCAGTGATCTGCTAGCGGGAAGGGTTAGTGAGCAGTTCTTC | CASSDLLAGRVSEQFF
TRBJ1-5 | TRBD1 | TRBV9 | . | TGTGCCAGCAGCGTAGGGGCCCGACAGGGGGCAAGCAATCAGCCCCAGCATTTT | CASSVGARQGASNQPQHF
TRBJ1-5 | TRBD1 | TRBV7-2 | . | TGTGCCAGCAGCTTAGGCACAGGGGTAGGAAATCAGCCCCAGCATTTT | CASSLGTGVGNQPQHF
TRBJ1-2 | . | TRBV19 | . | TGTGCCAGTAGTATAGACACCGCCTATGGCTACACCTTC | CASSIDTAYGYTF
TRBJ2-7 | TRBD2 | TRBV7-2 | . | TGTGCCAGCAGCTTAGTCGGAGCGGGAGTGGCGTACGAGCAGTACTTC | CASSLVGAGVAYEQYF
TRBJ2-2 | . | TRBV7-2 | . | TGTGCCAGCAGCTTAGACGGGGGAACGAACACCGGGGAGCTGTTTTTT | CASSLDGGTNTGELFF
TRBJ2-7 | TRBD2 | TRBV15 | . | TGTGCCACCAGCACGGGACTAGCGGGAGTCGAGCAGTACTTC | CATSTGLAGVEQYF